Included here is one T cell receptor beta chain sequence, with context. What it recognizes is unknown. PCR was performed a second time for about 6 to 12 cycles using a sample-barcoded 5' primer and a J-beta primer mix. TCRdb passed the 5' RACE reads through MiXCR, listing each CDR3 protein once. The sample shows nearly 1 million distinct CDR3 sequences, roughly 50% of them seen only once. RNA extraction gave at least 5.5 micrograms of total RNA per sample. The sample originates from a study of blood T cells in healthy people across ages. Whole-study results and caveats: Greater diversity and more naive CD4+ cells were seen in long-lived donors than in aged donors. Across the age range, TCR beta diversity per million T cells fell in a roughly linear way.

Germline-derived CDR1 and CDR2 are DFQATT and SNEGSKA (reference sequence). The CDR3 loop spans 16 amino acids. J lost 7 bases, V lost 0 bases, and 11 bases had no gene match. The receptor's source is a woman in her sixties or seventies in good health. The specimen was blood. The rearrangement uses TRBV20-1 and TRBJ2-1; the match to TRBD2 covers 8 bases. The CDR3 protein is CSARDPTSAMVNEQFF. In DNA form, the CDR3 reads TGCAGTGCTAGAGACCCGACTAGCGCCATGGTAAATGAGCAGTTCTTC.